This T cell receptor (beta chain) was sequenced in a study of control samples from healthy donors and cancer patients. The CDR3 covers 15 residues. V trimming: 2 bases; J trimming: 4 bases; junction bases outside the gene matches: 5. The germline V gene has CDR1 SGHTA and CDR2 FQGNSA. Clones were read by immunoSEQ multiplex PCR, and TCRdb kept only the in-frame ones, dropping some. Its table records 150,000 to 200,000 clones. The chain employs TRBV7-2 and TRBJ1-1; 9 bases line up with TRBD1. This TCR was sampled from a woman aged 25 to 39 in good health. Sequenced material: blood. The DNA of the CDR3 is TGTGCCAGCAGCTTATTGGACAGGGGTCCCACTGAAGCTTTCTTT. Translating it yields CASSLLDRGPTEAFF.